This T cell receptor beta chain was identified in a study of blood T cell repertoires in COVID-19 (dated by TCRdb to about 2020). Study-wide context: The collaborator samples originated in the United States, Italy and Spain and spanned the acute and convalescent phases of COVID-19. The prospective study material was composed of cDNA or gDNA derived from T cells, B-cell-depleted T cells, or PBMCs. Deeply sampled blood TCRbeta repertoires from subjects exposed to, actively infected with, or recovered from COVID-19 were included in the dataset. A freely available public database, intended as a resource for researchers studying the immune response to SARS-CoV-2, is where the repertoires were released. The samples were drawn from two sources: the first 160 participants of the ongoing ImmuneRACE study, and 1,254 subjects contributed by 6 global collaborators. Sample metadata almost always included a de-identified subject ID, COVID-19 status, age in years and sex. Where HLA class I and class II types were available, the types were taken from metadata supplied by the sample provider, not from assay-based typing.

Another Seattle source contributed samples from volunteer blood donors who had recovered from COVID-19. Each collaborating institution followed its own protocols to collect whole blood in K2EDTA tubes. For TCRbeta analysis, collaborator samples were shipped as frozen whole blood, as isolated PBMCs, or as DNA extracted from either sample type. Summary of the overall study and its limitations: Clinical and demographic metadata were provided uncurated, with the amount varying by source and participant.

Details on this clone: This receptor's antigen is unknown. Base qualities are not provided; no much larger clone lies one nucleotide away.

The immunoSEQ Assay, a bias-controlled multiplex PCR, was used to amplify TCRbeta CDR3 regions from genomic DNA. Per the original workflow: Nucleated cell counts per sample were estimated from amplification of reference gene primers within the assay. Sequence reads were collapsed and filtered to measure the absolute abundance of every unique TCRbeta CDR3 rearrangement. For each sample, productive Simpson clonality was calculated by taking the square root of Simpson's diversity index across productive rearrangements. Here the immuneACCESS table is served through TCRdb, limited to in-frame sequences with V and J called. Missing clones are a known gap in these copies; in checked studies unresolved V genes cover under half, and the rest lacks a known reason. The V and J calls and clone size are taken from that table; D and trimming were inferred from the DNA. This sample is represented by about 220,000 clones; approximately 81% of them were singletons. 5.1% of the sample rests with the top ten.

The sequencing input was peripheral blood. The sequence came from a woman aged 60-75 years who had recovered from COVID-19.

CDR3 sequence: CATSQLPETQYF. The nucleotide sequence is given as TGTGCCACCAGCCAACTCCCGGAGACCCAGTACTTC. Rearrangement joined TRBV15 to TRBJ2-5, with the D gene call left open. Trimming takes 5 bases from V and 5 bases from J, and the germline ends sit 9 bases apart. Taken from cysteine to phenylalanine, the CDR3 has 12 residues. Only the CDR3 part of the read is kept: 36 bases, read in frame from the first base. Sequences LNHNV (CDR1) and YYDKDF (CDR2) are obtained from the germline V gene (reference sequence).